This is a list of T cell receptor beta chains from one sample in a study of blood T cell repertoires in COVID-19. Measured with immunoSEQ multiplex PCR; TCRdb has only the in-frame clones, and not every one. The profile shows 200,000 to 300,000 clones, roughly 85% of them singletons. Sequencing input: PBMCs or T cells enriched from blood (not recorded which). The receptors derive from a woman aged 35 to 49 who had been exposed to COVID-19. The CDR3 runs from the conserved cysteine through the conserved F or W. A D gene is named only where the DNA matches it firmly. For some rows the clone size is stated as once, few or many, or as a class when expanded; others skip it.

J gene	D gene	V gene	clone size	CDR3 DNA	CDR3 protein
TRBJ1-1	TRBD1	TRBV5-1	-	TGCGCCAGCACCCCGGGACAGGGGGCGGGCACTGAAGCTTTCTTT	CASTPGQGAGTEAFF
TRBJ2-2	-	TRBV29-1	-	TGCAGCGTACAGGGAAACACCGGGGAGCTGTTTTTT	CSVQGNTGELFF
TRBJ2-4	-	TRBV3-1/TRBV3-2	-	TGTGCCAGCAGCCTACGGGGGACCAACAAAAACATTCAGTACTTC	CASSLRGTNKNIQYF
TRBJ1-5	-	TRBV7-2	once	TGTGCCAGCAGCTTAGCGCTCTATAGCAATCAGCCCCAGCATTTT	CASSLALYSNQPQHF
TRBJ1-1	-	TRBV6-6	-	TGTGCCAGCAGTCCGGCCTATGGGGCCACTGAAGCTTTCTTT	CASSPAYGATEAFF
TRBJ2-7	TRBD1	TRBV7-2	-	TGTGCCAGCAGCACGGGACAGGGGGCCATCTCCTACGAGCAGTACTTC	CASSTGQGAISYEQYF
TRBJ2-3	TRBD1	TRBV5-6	-	TGTGCCAGCAGCTACCGGACAGGGGATCTGTCGGGCACAGATACGCAGTATTTT	CASSYRTGDLSGTDTQYF
TRBJ1-2	TRBD1	TRBV4-1	-	TGCGCCAGCAGCCAGACAGGGGATAGGACCTATGGCTACACCTTC	CASSQTGDRTYGYTF
TRBJ1-4	-	TRBV21-1	few	TGTGCCAGCAGCACCCAAAAAGCATCCCCTGGGCTCGGGACAGTGGGTGAAAAACTGTTTTTT	CASSTQKASPGLGTVGEKLFF
TRBJ2-5	-	TRBV4-2	-	TGTGCCAGCAGCCGTAACTTGGGTACAGGAGAGACCCAGTACTTC	CASSRNLGTGETQYF
TRBJ1-4	-	TRBV4-1	-	TGCGCCAGCAGCCAAGATCTTGGACAACGGTATGAAAAACTGTTTTTT	CASSQDLGQRYEKLFF
TRBJ1-6	-	TRBV6-2/TRBV6-3	-	TGTGCCAGCAGTTACTACAATAATTCACCCCTCCACTTT	CASSYYNNSPLHF
TRBJ1-4	-	TRBV25-1	-	TGTGCCAGCAGTGAATCCAGGGAAGTGGATGAAAAACTGTTTTTT	CASSESREVDEKLFF
TRBJ1-5	TRBD1	TRBV12-5	once	TGTGCTAGTGGTTTGCTCCTTGGACAGGGATTGGATCAGCCCCAGCATTTT	CASGLLLGQGLDQPQHF
TRBJ1-5	TRBD1	TRBV18	-	TGTGCCAGCTCACCAGGGACAGGGGGCAATCAGCCCCAGCATTTT	CASSPGTGGNQPQHF
TRBJ1-6	TRBD1	TRBV5-4	-	TGTGCCAGCAGCTTGGGAGGGGGCGGGCTCCATTCACCCCTCCACTTT	CASSLGGGGLHSPLHF
TRBJ2-2	TRBD2	TRBV9	-	TGTGCCAGCAGTCTACGCGGGGGGACGAACACCGGGGAGCTGTTTTTT	CASSLRGGTNTGELFF
TRBJ1-1	-	TRBV27	-	TGTGCCAGCAGTTTCAGGGCCGAGAACACTGAAGCTTTCTTT	CASSFRAENTEAFF
TRBJ2-3	-	TRBV9	-	TGTGCCAGCAGCCCCCGGGTCTTGACTAGCACAGATACGCAGTATTTT	CASSPRVLTSTDTQYF
TRBJ1-4	-	TRBV7-9	-	TGTGCCAGCAGCTTAGCGCAAGGGGTTCGAGAAAAACTGTTTTTT	CASSLAQGVREKLFF
TRBJ1-1	TRBD1	TRBV7-2	-	TGTGCCAGCAGCTTGACAGGGGCTGAAGCTTTCTTT	CASSLTGAEAFF
TRBJ1-2	-	TRBV6-5	-	TGTGCCAGCAGTTACTCAGGGGCGTTCTATGGCTACACCTTC	CASSYSGAFYGYTF
TRBJ2-3	-	TRBV6-5	-	TGTGCCAGCAGTTACACAGGGTCGGGCACAGATACGCAGTATTTT	CASSYTGSGTDTQYF
TRBJ2-5	TRBD2	TRBV5-4	-	TGTGCCAGCAGCTTAGGGTCGGGACTAGCGGGGGAGACCCAGTACTTC	CASSLGSGLAGETQYF
TRBJ2-3	TRBD1	TRBV7-9	-	TGTGCCAGCAGCTTAGGCCGCCTGGGACAGGGGACCACAGATACGCAGTATTTT	CASSLGRLGQGTTDTQYF
TRBJ2-5	TRBD2	TRBV5-1	-	TGCGCCAGCAGCCCTGGGCCAGCGGGGGGACAAGAGACCCAGTACTTC	CASSPGPAGGQETQYF
TRBJ2-1	TRBD2	TRBV28	-	TGTGCCAGCAGACTTAGCGGGGGAAGAAATGAGCAGTTCTTC	CASRLSGGRNEQFF